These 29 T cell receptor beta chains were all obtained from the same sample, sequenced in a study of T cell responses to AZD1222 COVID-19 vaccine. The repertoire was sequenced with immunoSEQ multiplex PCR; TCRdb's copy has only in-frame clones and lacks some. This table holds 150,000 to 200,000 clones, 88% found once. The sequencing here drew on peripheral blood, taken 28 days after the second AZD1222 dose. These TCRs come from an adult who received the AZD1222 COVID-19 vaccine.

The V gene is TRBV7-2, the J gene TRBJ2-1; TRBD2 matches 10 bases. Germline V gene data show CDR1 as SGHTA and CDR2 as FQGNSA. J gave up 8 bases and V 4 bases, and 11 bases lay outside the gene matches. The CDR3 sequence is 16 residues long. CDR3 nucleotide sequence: TGTGCCAGCAGCTCTCAGCCTAGCGGGAGTGGAGATGAGCAGTTCTTC. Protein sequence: CASSSQPSGSGDEQFF.

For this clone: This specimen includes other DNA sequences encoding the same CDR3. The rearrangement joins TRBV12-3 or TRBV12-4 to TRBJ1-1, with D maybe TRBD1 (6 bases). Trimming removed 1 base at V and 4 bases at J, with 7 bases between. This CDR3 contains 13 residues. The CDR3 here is CASSLGGATEAFF. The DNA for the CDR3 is TGTGCCAGCAGTTTAGGGGGGGCCACTGAAGCTTTCTTT.

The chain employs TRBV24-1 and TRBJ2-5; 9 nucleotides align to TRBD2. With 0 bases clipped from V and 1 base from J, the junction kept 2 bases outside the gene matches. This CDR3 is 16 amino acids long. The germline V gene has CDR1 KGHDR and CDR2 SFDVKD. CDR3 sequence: CATSDLQTSGQETQYF. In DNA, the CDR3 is TGTGCCACCAGTGATTTGCAGACTAGCGGCCAAGAGACCCAGTACTTC.

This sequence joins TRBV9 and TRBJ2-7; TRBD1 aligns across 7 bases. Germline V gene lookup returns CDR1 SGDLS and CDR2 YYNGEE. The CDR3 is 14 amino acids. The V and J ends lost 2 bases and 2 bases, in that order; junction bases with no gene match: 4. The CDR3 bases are TGTGCCAGCAGCGTCCGAGACAGGGCCTACGAGCAGTACTTC. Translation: CASSVRDRAYEQYF.

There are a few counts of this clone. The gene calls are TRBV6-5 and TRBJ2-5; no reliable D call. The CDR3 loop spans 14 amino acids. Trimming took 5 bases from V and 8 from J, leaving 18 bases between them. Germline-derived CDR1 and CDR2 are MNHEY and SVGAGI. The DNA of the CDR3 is TGTGCCAGCAGTCCCCCCGGAACTTCAGGAACCCAGTACTTC. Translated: CASSPPGTSGTQYF.

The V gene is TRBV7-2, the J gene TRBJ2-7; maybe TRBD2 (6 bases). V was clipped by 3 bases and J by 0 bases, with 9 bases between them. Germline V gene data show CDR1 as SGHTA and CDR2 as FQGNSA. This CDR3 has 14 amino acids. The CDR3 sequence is CASSFSGSSYEQYF. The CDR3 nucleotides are TGTGCCAGCAGCTTTAGCGGTTCCTCCTACGAGCAGTACTTC.

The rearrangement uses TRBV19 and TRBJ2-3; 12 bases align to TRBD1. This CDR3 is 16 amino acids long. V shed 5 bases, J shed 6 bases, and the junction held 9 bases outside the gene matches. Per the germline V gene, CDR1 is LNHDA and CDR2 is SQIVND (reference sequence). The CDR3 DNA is TGTGCCAGTAGTGACTACGGGACAGGGGGCCCGGATACGCAGTATTTT. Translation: CASSDYGTGGPDTQYF.

This chain's CDR3 is CASQRTGELFF. CDR3 nucleotides: TGTGCCAGCCAGCGAACCGGGGAGCTGTTTTTT. The chain has TRBV28 and TRBJ2-2; D is undetermined. V lost 8 bases to trimming and J lost 5 bases, with 6 bases between them. CDR3 length: 11 residues. The germline gives CDR1 MDHEN, CDR2 SYDVKM.

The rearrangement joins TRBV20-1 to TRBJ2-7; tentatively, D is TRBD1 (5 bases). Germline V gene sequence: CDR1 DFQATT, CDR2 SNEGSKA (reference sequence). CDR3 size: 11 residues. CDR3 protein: CSADRTYEQYF. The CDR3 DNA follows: TGCAGCGCCGACAGAACCTACGAGCAGTACTTC.

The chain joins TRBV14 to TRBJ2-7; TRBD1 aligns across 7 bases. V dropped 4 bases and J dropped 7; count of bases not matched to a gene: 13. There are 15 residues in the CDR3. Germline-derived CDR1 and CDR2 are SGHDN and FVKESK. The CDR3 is CASSPRTGVLTEQYF. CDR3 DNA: TGTGCCAGCAGCCCCCGAACAGGGGTCTTGACGGAGCAGTACTTC.

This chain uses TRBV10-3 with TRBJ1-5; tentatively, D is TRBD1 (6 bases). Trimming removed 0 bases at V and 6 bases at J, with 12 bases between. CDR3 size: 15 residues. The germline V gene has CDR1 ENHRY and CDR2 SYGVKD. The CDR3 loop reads CAISESGGAGQPQHF. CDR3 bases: TGTGCCATCAGTGAGTCGGGGGGGGCAGGTCAGCCCCAGCATTTT.

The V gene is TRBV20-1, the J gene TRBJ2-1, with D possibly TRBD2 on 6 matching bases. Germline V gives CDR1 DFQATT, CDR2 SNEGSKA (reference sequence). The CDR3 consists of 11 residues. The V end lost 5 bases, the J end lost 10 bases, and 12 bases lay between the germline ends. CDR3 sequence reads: CSAGTAGEQFF. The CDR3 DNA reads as TGCAGTGCTGGGACCGCGGGGGAGCAGTTCTTC.

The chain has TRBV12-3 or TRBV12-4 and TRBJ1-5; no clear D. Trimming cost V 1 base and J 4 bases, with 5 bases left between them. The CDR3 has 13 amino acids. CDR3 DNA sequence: TGTGCCAGCAGTTTAGGTCAGAATCAGCCCCAGCATTTT. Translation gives CASSLGQNQPQHF.

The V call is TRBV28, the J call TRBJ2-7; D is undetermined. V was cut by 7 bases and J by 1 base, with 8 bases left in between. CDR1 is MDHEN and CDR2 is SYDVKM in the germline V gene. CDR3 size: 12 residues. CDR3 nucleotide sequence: TGTGCCAGCAAACAAGCTTCCTACGAGCAGTACTTC. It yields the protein CASKQASYEQYF. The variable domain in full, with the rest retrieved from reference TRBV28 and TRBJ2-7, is DVKVTQSSRYLVKRTGEKVFLECVQDMDHENMFWYRQDPGLGLRLIYFSYDVKMKEKGDIPEGYSVSREKKERFSLILESASTNQTSMYLCASKQASYEQYFGPGTRLTVT.

CDR3 residues: CAWRRQGINTGELFF. The DNA of the CDR3 is TGTGCCTGGAGGAGACAGGGGATAAACACCGGGGAGCTGTTTTTT. The gene calls are TRBV30 and TRBJ2-2; 8 nucleotides match TRBD1. V lost 3 bases to trimming and J lost 2 bases; unmatched junction nucleotides: 5. Germline CDR1 GTSNPN, CDR2 SVGIG (reference sequence). The CDR3 has 15 residues.

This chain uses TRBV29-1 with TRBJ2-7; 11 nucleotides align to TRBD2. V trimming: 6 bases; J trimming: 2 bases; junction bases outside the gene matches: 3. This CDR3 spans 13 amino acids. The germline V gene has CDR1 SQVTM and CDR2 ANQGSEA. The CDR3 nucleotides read TGCAGCGTGCGACTAGCGGGACCCTACGAGCAGTACTTC. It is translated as CSVRLAGPYEQYF.

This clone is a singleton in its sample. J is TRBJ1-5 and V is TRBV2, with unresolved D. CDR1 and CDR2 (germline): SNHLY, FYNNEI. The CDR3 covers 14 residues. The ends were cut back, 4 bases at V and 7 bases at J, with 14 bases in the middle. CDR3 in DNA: TGTGCCAGCAGTGGATCAACGGGAATCCAGCCCCAGCATTTT. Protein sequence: CASSGSTGIQPQHF. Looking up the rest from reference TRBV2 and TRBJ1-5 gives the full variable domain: EPEVTQTPSHQVTQMGQEVILRCVPISNHLYFYWYRQILGQKVEFLVSFYNNEISEKSEIFDDQFSVERPDGSNFTLKIRSTKLEDSAMYFCASSGSTGIQPQHFGDGTRLSIL.

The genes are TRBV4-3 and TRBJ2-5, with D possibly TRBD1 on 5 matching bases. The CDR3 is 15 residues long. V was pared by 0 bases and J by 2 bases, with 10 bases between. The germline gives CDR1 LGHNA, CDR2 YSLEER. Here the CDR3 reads CASSQDEGEQETQYF. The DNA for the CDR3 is TGCGCCAGCAGCCAAGATGAAGGGGAACAAGAGACCCAGTACTTC.

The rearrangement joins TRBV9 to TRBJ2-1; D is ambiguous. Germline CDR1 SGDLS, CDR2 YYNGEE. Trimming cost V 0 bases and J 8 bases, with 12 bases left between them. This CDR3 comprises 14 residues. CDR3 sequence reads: CASSVASVLDEQFF. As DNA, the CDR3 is TGTGCCAGCAGCGTAGCCTCCGTACTGGATGAGCAGTTCTTC.

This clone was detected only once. Here the CDR3 DNA reads TGTGCCATCAGTGAGTCGGCGCAGGTTAACACTGAAGCTTTCTTT. As protein: CAISESAQVNTEAFF. This sequence joins TRBV10-3 and TRBJ1-1; D unresolved. V was clipped by 0 bases and J by 2 bases, with 10 bases between them. The germline V gene encodes CDR1 ENHRY and CDR2 SYGVKD. The CDR3 sequence is 15 residues long.

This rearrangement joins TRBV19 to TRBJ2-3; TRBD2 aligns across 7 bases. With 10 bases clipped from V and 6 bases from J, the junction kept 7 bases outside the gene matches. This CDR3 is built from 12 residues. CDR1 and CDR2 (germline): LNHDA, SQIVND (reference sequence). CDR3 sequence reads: CATGEGGDTQYF. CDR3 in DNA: TGTGCCACCGGGGAGGGTGGGGATACGCAGTATTTT. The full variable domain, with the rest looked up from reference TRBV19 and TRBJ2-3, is DGGITQSPKYLFRKEGQNVTLSCEQNLNHDAMYWYRQDPGQGLRLIYYSQIVNDFQKGDIAEGYSVSREKKESFPLTVTSAQKNPTAFYLCATGEGGDTQYFGPGTRLTVL.

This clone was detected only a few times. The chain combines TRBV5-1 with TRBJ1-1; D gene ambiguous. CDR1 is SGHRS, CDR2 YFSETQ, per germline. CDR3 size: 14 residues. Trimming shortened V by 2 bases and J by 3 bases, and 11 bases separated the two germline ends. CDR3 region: CASSFRDVDTEAFF. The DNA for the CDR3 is TGCGCCAGCAGCTTTCGGGATGTGGACACTGAAGCTTTCTTT. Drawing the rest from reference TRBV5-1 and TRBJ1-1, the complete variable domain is KAGVTQTPRYLIKTRGQQVTLSCSPISGHRSVSWYQQTPGQGLQFLFEYFSETQRNKGNFPGRFSGRQFSNSRSEMNVSTLELGDSALYLCASSFRDVDTEAFFGQGTRLTVV.

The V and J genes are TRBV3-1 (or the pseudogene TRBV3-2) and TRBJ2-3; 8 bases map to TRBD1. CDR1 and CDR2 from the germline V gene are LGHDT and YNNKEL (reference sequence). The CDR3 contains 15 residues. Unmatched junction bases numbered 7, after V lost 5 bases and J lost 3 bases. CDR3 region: CASSNQGAGTDTQYF. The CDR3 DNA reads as TGTGCCAGCAGCAACCAGGGGGCTGGGACAGATACGCAGTATTTT.

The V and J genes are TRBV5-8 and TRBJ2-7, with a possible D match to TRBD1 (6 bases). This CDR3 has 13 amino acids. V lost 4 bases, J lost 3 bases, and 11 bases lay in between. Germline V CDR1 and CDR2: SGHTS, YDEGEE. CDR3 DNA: TGTGCCAGCAGCCAGGGGTGGGGCTACGAGCAGTACTTC. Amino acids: CASSQGWGYEQYF.

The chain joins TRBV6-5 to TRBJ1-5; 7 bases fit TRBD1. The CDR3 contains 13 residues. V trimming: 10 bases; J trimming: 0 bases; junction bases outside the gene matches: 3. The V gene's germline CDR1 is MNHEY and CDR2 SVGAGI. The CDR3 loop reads CAIRQGSNQPQHF. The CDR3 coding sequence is TGTGCCATTCGACAGGGTAGCAATCAGCCCCAGCATTTT.

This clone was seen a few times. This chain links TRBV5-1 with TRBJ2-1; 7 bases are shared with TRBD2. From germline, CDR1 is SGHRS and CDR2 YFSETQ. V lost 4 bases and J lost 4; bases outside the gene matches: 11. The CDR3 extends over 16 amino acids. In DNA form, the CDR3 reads TGCGCCAGCAGCGAGCGACTGAGCGGGGCGTACAATGAGCAGTTCTTC. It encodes CASSERLSGAYNEQFF.

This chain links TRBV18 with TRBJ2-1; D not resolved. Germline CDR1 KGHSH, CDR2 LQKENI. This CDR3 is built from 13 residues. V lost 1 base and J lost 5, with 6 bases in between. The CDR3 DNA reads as TGTGCCAGCTCACCACGCAATAACAATGAGCAGTTCTTC. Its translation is CASSPRNNNEQFF.

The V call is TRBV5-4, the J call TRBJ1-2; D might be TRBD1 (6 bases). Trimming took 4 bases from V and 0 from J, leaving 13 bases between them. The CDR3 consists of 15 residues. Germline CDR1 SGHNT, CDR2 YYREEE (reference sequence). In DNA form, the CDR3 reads TGTGCCAGCAGCCCATGGACAGACGCTAACTATGGCTACACCTTC. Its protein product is CASSPWTDANYGYTF.

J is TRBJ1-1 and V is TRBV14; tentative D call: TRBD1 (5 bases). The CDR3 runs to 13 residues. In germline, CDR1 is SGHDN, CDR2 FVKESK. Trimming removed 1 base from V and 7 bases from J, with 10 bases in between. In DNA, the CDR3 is TGTGCCAGCAGCCAAGTGTGGCAGGGTGAAGCTTTCTTT. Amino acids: CASSQVWQGEAFF.